These 28 T cell receptor beta chains were all obtained from the same sample, sequenced in a study of T cells of healthy individuals. In TCRdb, the 5' RACE reads were re-called with MiXCR into one record per CDR3 protein. The sample has around 63,000 distinct CDR3 sequences, 15% to 20% seen once. These receptors were collected from a human donor in good health.

The CDR3 loop is CASSEGTGVSTEAFF. As DNA, the CDR3 is TGCGCCAGCAGTGAGGGGACAGGGGTGTCCACTGAAGCTTTCTTT. This sequence joins TRBV10-2 and TRBJ1-1; 10 nucleotides match TRBD1. Germline CDR1 is WSHSY and CDR2 is SAAADI. After removal of 2 bases from V and 4 bases from J, the junction contained 4 bases not matched to a gene. The CDR3 runs 15 residues.

This clonotype was found many times. The chain has TRBV4-1 and TRBJ1-4; perhaps TRBD1 as D (6 bases). The CDR3 has 16 residues. Germline CDR1 is MGHRA and CDR2 is YSYEKL. Trimming took off 1 base at V and 3 bases at J, with 12 bases between the two ends. The CDR3 DNA is TGCGCCAGCAGCCAAGTTCTTGGACAGTCTAATGAAAAACTGTTTTTT. It translates to CASSQVLGQSNEKLFF.

This clonotype was counted ten times or more. This sequence joins TRBV11-1 and TRBJ2-7; 7 nucleotides align to TRBD2. CDR3 length equals 13 residues. V was clipped by 5 bases and J by 2 bases; unmatched bases: 3. In germline, CDR1 is SGHAT, CDR2 FQDESV (reference sequence). The CDR3 coding sequence is TGTGCCAGCAGCGTCGGGACTACCTACGAGCAGTACTTC. Protein: CASSVGTTYEQYF.

This clonotype was counted between two and nine times. The chain employs TRBV3-1 and TRBJ2-1; 15 positions match TRBD2. The ends lost 4 bases at V and 6 bases at J; junction bases unmatched: 1. The CDR3 length is 15 residues. Germline V gives CDR1 LGHDT, CDR2 YNNKEL (reference sequence). The CDR3 DNA reads as TGTGCCAGCAGCCCGGGACTAGCGGGAGGCAATGAGCAGTTCTTC. Translation: CASSPGLAGGNEQFF.

This clonotype was counted at least ten times. The V call is TRBV7-6, the J call TRBJ2-7, with no clear D. Germline CDR1 and CDR2: SGHVS and FNYEAQ. V was clipped by 5 bases and J by 4 bases, with 9 bases between them. CDR3 length: 12 residues. CDR3 bases: TGTGCCAGCAGCGCGGACGGGTACGAGCAGTACTTC. It encodes CASSADGYEQYF. Using reference TRBV7-6 and TRBJ2-7 for the parts outside the CDR3, the full variable domain is GAGVSQSPRYKVTKRGQDVALRCDPISGHVSLYWYRQALGQGPEFLTYFNYEAQQDKSGLPNDRFSAERPEGSISTLTIQRTEQRDSAMYRCASSADGYEQYFGPGTRLTVT.

This clonotype was found many times. The rearrangement joins TRBV3-1 to TRBJ1-4; 8 bases are a match to TRBD1. Trimming cost V 4 bases and J 8 bases; bases outside gene matches: 9. The CDR3 sequence is 15 residues long. Germline V CDR1 and CDR2: LGHDT, YNNKEL (reference sequence). Here the CDR3 reads CASSPRTGFREKLFF. In nucleotides, the CDR3 is TGTGCCAGCAGCCCACGGACAGGGTTTCGAGAAAAACTGTTTTTT.

The CDR3 DNA reads as TGTGCCAGCAGCTTAGTACCCCGGACAGGGGGTCGAAACATTCAGTACTTC. It codes for CASSLVPRTGGRNIQYF. V and J are TRBV7-9 and TRBJ2-4, with 10 bases matching TRBD1. Trimming took 1 base from V and 6 from J; bases not matched to a gene: 9. Germline CDR1 and CDR2: SEHNR and FQNEAQ (reference sequence). The CDR3 consists of 17 residues.

At least ten counts were recorded for this clonotype. V is TRBV7-9 and J is TRBJ2-1, with 8 bases fitting TRBD2. Germline V CDR1 and CDR2: SEHNR, FQNEAQ (reference sequence). The V and J ends lost 3 bases and 14 bases, in that order; junction bases with no gene match: 9. The CDR3 is 13 amino acids. DNA for the CDR3: TGTGCCAGCAGCTTCACGGGAGGGCATTTGAAGTTCTTC. Encoded protein: CASSFTGGHLKFF. Looking up the rest from reference TRBV7-9 and TRBJ2-1 gives the full variable domain: DTGVSQNPRHKITKRGQNVTFRCDPISEHNRLYWYRQTLGQGPEFLTYFQNEAQLEKSRLLSDRFSAERPKGSFSTLEIQRTEQGDSAMYLCASSFTGGHLKFFGPGTRLTVL.

In this sample, this clonotype turned up a few times. The chain employs TRBV29-1 and TRBJ2-3; D remains unclear. Trimming cost V 7 bases and J 3 bases, with 20 bases left between them. Germline CDR1 is SQVTM and CDR2 is ANQGSEA. The CDR3 consists of 15 residues. CDR3 protein: CSAHLLNPRTDTQYF. CDR3 DNA sequence: TGCAGCGCCCACCTCCTTAACCCTAGGACAGATACGCAGTATTTT.

This clonotype has just a few counts. The J gene is TRBJ2-7, the V gene TRBV4-3, with a possible D match to TRBD2 (7 bases). The CDR3 runs to 16 residues. V was pared by 0 bases and J by 3 bases, with 15 bases between. Germline CDR1 reads LGHNA; CDR2 reads YSLEER. This CDR3 reads CASSQDAAGALYEQYF. DNA for the CDR3: TGCGCCAGCAGCCAAGATGCGGCGGGGGCCCTCTACGAGCAGTACTTC.

The sample holds a few counts of this clonotype. At one end the junction does not follow the germline gene, possibly because of a read error. This rearrangement joins TRBV29-1 to TRBJ2-1, with 11 bases aligning to TRBD2. Germline V gene sequence: CDR1 SQVTM, CDR2 ANQGSEA. The CDR3 spans 11 residues. The CDR3 bases are TGCAGCGTGATTAGCGGGGGGGCCTTGGTCTTC. Translated: CSVISGGALVF.

The chain recombines TRBV24-1 with TRBJ2-3; TRBD1 matches at 7 bases. J gave up 10 bases and V 4 bases, and 7 bases lay outside the gene matches. The CDR3 is 13 residues long. Germline V gene sequence: CDR1 KGHDR, CDR2 SFDVKD. CDR3 nucleotides: TGTGCCACCAGTGAGACAGGGAATCAGGCGCAGTATTTT. It encodes CATSETGNQAQYF.

The sample holds a few counts of this clonotype. V is TRBV4-1 and J is TRBJ2-1; possibly TRBD2 for D (6 bases). Per the germline V gene, CDR1 is MGHRA and CDR2 is YSYEKL. There are 15 residues in the CDR3. Trimming pared 2 bases from V and 5 bases from J, leaving 13 bases between. CDR3 amino acids: CASSQRTGVNNEQFF. The CDR3 region has the DNA TGCGCCAGCAGCCAACGGACGGGAGTCAACAATGAGCAGTTCTTC.

There are a few counts of this clonotype. The chain combines TRBV20-1 with TRBJ2-7, with 7 bases that match TRBD2. Germline CDR1 DFQATT, CDR2 SNEGSKA (reference sequence). V dropped 5 bases and J dropped 7; count of bases not matched to a gene: 20. CDR3 size: 16 residues. CDR3 loop: CSAPPPSGGLVGEQYF. CDR3 DNA: TGCAGTGCTCCGCCTCCTTCGGGGGGACTCGTAGGGGAGCAGTACTTC.

The V and J genes are TRBV10-2 and TRBJ2-7, with no clear D. This CDR3 comprises 12 residues. Germline assignment: CDR1 WSHSY and CDR2 SAAADI. Deletions cut 5 bases from V and 2 bases from J, with 7 bases between. The CDR3 bases are TGCGCCAGCAGTCGTGGGGCCTACGAGCAGTACTTC. Its translation: CASSRGAYEQYF.

The table lists this clonotype with many counts. The V and J genes are TRBV6-1 and TRBJ2-2; D uncertain. This CDR3 is built from 13 residues. The V gene lost 8 bases and the J gene lost 3 bases, with 10 bases spanning the gap. Germline assignment: CDR1 MNHNS and CDR2 SASEGT. CDR3 sequence (DNA): TGTGCCAGCTTGAGTATATACACCGGGGAGCTGTTTTTT. Its translation is CASLSIYTGELFF.

The chain uses TRBV14 and TRBJ2-7; 7 nucleotides agree with TRBD1. This CDR3 is built from 13 residues. Germline CDR1 SGHDN, CDR2 FVKESK. V trimming: 4 bases; J trimming: 6 bases; junction bases outside the gene matches: 6. The CDR3 protein is CASSPLTGREQYF. The CDR3 DNA is TGTGCCAGCAGCCCCTTGACAGGGCGCGAGCAGTACTTC.

This clonotype showed up many times. The junction departs from germline at one end; a sequencing error may be responsible. The genes are TRBV7-7 and TRBJ2-1; 10 nucleotides match TRBD2. Germline V gene lookup returns CDR1 SSHAT and CDR2 FNYEAQ (reference sequence). The CDR3 extends over 16 amino acids. The CDR3 DNA is TGTGCTAGCAGCTCAGGACTAGCGGCACCCTACAATGAGCAGTTCTTC. Encoded protein: CASSSGLAAPYNEQFF.

The chain combines TRBV6-5 with TRBJ2-2; possibly TRBD2 for D (5 bases). The CDR3 spans 17 residues. The germline V gene encodes CDR1 MNHEY and CDR2 SVGAGI. Trimming shortened V by 6 bases and J by 4 bases, and 21 bases separated the two germline ends. The DNA for the CDR3 is TGTGCCAGCAGAGCTCCGGGATCAACAATTGGCACCGGGGAGCTGTTTTTT. Amino acids: CASRAPGSTIGTGELFF.

V is TRBV30 and J is TRBJ1-1; 7 bases agree with TRBD1. Germline V gene lookup returns CDR1 GTSNPN and CDR2 SVGIG (reference sequence). V lost 4 bases to trimming and J lost 0 bases; unmatched junction nucleotides: 17. This CDR3 contains 18 residues. CDR3 loop: CAWTVGGRLPPMNTEAFF. The CDR3 DNA sequence: TGTGCCTGGACCGTAGGGGGCCGCCTTCCCCCTATGAACACTGAAGCTTTCTTT.

In DNA, the CDR3 is TGTGCCACCAGTCTAGCGGGAGGCCGTTCCTACGAGCAGTACTTC. It translates to CATSLAGGRSYEQYF. This chain joins TRBV24-1 and TRBJ2-7, with 11 bases identical to TRBD2. Germline CDR1 and CDR2: KGHDR and SFDVKD. After removal of 6 bases from V and 1 base from J, the junction contained 4 bases not matched to a gene. This CDR3 region has 15 residues.

This clonotype was seen a handful of times. The V call is TRBV11-2, the J call TRBJ2-5; D is unclear. This CDR3 contains 11 residues. V lost 6 bases and J lost 4, with 6 bases in between. Germline V gene sequence: CDR1 SGHAT, CDR2 FQNNGV. CDR3 sequence: CASSAAETQYF. In nucleotides, the CDR3 is TGTGCCAGCAGTGCCGCAGAGACCCAGTACTTC.

CDR3 loop: CSARLRTGSSYEQYF. CDR3 nucleotides: TGCAGTGCCAGACTAAGGACAGGGAGCTCCTACGAGCAGTACTTC. The V and J genes are TRBV20-1 and TRBJ2-7, with 8 bases fitting TRBD1. V shed 6 bases and J 0 bases; nucleotides not matched to a gene: 10. This CDR3 has 15 residues. Germline values: CDR1 DFQATT, CDR2 SNEGSKA (reference sequence).

This clonotype was recorded many times. An end of the junction does not agree with germline; a read error may underlie this. This chain links TRBV7-7 with TRBJ2-5; maybe TRBD2 (6 bases). Looked up from germline, CDR1 is SSHAT and CDR2 is FNYEAQ (reference sequence). This CDR3 has 18 residues. The CDR3 protein is CASSPPPFNSTRKETQYF. The CDR3 DNA is TGTGCTAGCAGCCCCCCCCCCTTCAACTCGACTAGGAAAGAGACCCAGTACTTC.

This clonotype was seen a few times. The chain employs TRBV5-1 and TRBJ1-1; no clear D. With 2 bases removed from V and 0 bases from J, the gap between germline ends came to 8 bases. Per the germline V gene, CDR1 is SGHRS and CDR2 is YFSETQ. CDR3 size: 14 residues. The DNA for the CDR3 is TGCGCCAGCAGCTTTGAGATTCTGAACACTGAAGCTTTCTTT. Translating it yields CASSFEILNTEAFF.

This clonotype was counted a few times. This chain joins TRBV20-1 and TRBJ2-3; D perhaps matches TRBD1 (6 bases). Trimming took off 5 bases at V and 1 base at J, with 10 bases between the two ends. CDR3 length: 13 amino acids. CDR1 is DFQATT and CDR2 is SNEGSKA in the germline V gene (reference sequence). The CDR3: CSAGQTGTDTQYF. In nucleotides, the CDR3 is TGCAGTGCTGGACAGACAGGCACAGATACGCAGTATTTT.

This clonotype was counted ten times or more. The genes are TRBV3-1 and TRBJ2-3, with 12 bases lining up with TRBD2. Germline values: CDR1 LGHDT, CDR2 YNNKEL (reference sequence). This CDR3 is built from 16 residues. The V segment lost 4 bases and the J segment 1 base; nucleotides outside the gene matches: 3. The CDR3 loop reads CASSPTSGSRTDTQYF. CDR3 coding DNA: TGTGCCAGCAGCCCGACTAGCGGGAGCCGCACAGATACGCAGTATTTT.

A few counts support this clonotype. This chain uses TRBV19 with TRBJ1-2; a weak D match, TRBD1 (5 bases). This CDR3 spans 14 amino acids. Germline V gene lookup returns CDR1 LNHDA and CDR2 SQIVND (reference sequence). V gave up 5 bases and J gave up 3 bases, with 13 bases separating them. The CDR3 DNA reads as TGTGCCAGTAGTTCGTGGGGCTCTGACTATGGCTACACCTTC. Translation gives CASSSWGSDYGYTF.